The 6 T cell receptor beta chains in this list originate from one sample, sequenced in a study of blood T cell repertoires in COVID-19. This table comes from immunoSEQ multiplex PCR, and its TCRdb copy is limited to in-frame clones, with some not included. This table has roughly 670,000 clones, approximately 90% appearing once. Sequences were obtained from peripheral blood. The receptor set was obtained from a woman younger than 35 with acute or convalescent COVID-19.

This chain joins TRBV10-1 and TRBJ1-3; tentatively, D is TRBD1 (6 bases). Between the trimmed V and J ends, which lost 8 bases and 0 bases, there was a span of 29 bases. The CDR3 is 20 residues long. Germline-derived CDR1 and CDR2 are WNHNN and SYGVQD (reference sequence). CDR3 sequence: CASVEPGDTSSSLSGNTIYF. As DNA, the CDR3 is TGCGCCAGCGTCGAACCCGGGGACACCTCTTCAAGCCTCTCTGGAAACACCATATATTTT.

J is TRBJ1-2 and V is TRBV12-3 or TRBV12-4, with 10 bases fitting TRBD1. This CDR3 is built from 13 residues. V shed 6 bases and J 8 bases; nucleotides not matched to a gene: 6. In DNA form, the CDR3 reads TGTGCCAGCAGCTACGGGACAGGGGAAGGCTACACCTTC. This sequence encodes CASSYGTGEGYTF.

The rearrangement uses TRBV10-2 and TRBJ1-2; D unresolved. V lost 3 bases, J lost 7 bases, and 12 bases lay in between. From germline, CDR1 is WSHSY and CDR2 SAAADI. The CDR3 has 13 residues. The CDR3 sequence: CASSDIGGSGYTF. CDR3 sequence (DNA): TGCGCCAGCAGTGATATAGGCGGCAGTGGCTACACCTTC.

The V and J genes are TRBV5-1 and TRBJ1-6; 7 positions agree with TRBD1. The CDR3 is made up of 15 amino acids. The germline V gene has CDR1 SGHRS and CDR2 YFSETQ. Unmatched junction bases numbered 10, after V lost 4 bases and J lost 9 bases. The DNA for the CDR3 is TGCGCCAGCAGCAGCATACAGGGGAGTCGTTCACCCCTCCACTTT. This gives the protein CASSSIQGSRSPLHF.

The J gene is TRBJ1-5, the V gene TRBV19, with D tentatively TRBD1 (6 bases). The CDR3 has 16 residues. Germline loops: CDR1 LNHDA, CDR2 SQIVND (reference sequence). Trimming pared 6 bases from V and 2 bases from J, leaving 17 bases between. For the CDR3, the DNA is TGTGCCAGTAGCCAACAGGGAGGGGAGCGCAATCAGCCCCAGCATTTT. Translating gives CASSQQGGERNQPQHF.

V and J are TRBV19 and TRBJ1-4, with D unresolved. The CDR3 contains 19 residues. Germline V CDR1 and CDR2: LNHDA, SQIVND (reference sequence). V lost 6 bases, J lost 5 bases, and 28 bases lay in between. The CDR3 DNA is TGTGCCAGTAGGCTGGGCAGGCCCCCTGAACTTTCGCGAAATGAAAAACTGTTTTTT. Its translation is CASRLGRPPELSRNEKLFF.